Below are 3 T cell receptor beta chains sequenced from a single sample in a study of T cell responses to AZD1222 COVID-19 vaccine. Sequenced by immunoSEQ multiplex PCR; TCRdb stores in-frame clones only, minus some. The data hold about 110,000 clones, with approximately 86% observed a single time. The sample in question was peripheral blood, obtained on day 0 of AZD1222 vaccination. These receptors all come from an adult in good health.

V gene TRBV4-3 combines with J gene TRBJ2-6, with D possibly matching TRBD1 (5 bases). The germline gives CDR1 LGHNA, CDR2 YSLEER. V was clipped by 0 bases and J by 1 base, with 7 bases between them. The CDR3 is made up of 16 amino acids. CDR3 nucleotides: TGCGCCAGCAGCCAAGAGGCAGGGTCTGGGGCCAACGTCCTGACTTTC. It translates to CASSQEAGSGANVLTF.

The chain links TRBV3-1 (or the pseudogene TRBV3-2) to TRBJ1-5; D might be TRBD1 (6 bases). Germline-derived CDR1 and CDR2 are LGHDT and YNNKEL (reference sequence). Trimming left V 4 bases short and J 1 base short, with 14 bases between. This CDR3 contains 16 residues. The DNA of the CDR3 is TGTGCCAGCAGCCCGTCGGCGGGGGGCAGCAATCAGCCCCAGCATTTT. Translating gives CASSPSAGGSNQPQHF.

The chain employs TRBV28 and TRBJ2-6; D remains unclear. With 7 bases removed from V and 1 base from J, the gap between germline ends came to 11 bases. Germline CDR1 and CDR2: MDHEN and SYDVKM. This CDR3 is built from 15 residues. CDR3 protein: CASTALRSGANVLTF. The CDR3 nucleotides read TGTGCCAGCACCGCCCTGCGGTCTGGGGCCAACGTCCTGACTTTC. Supplemented by reference TRBV28 and TRBJ2-6, the full variable domain reads DVKVTQSSRYLVKRTGEKVFLECVQDMDHENMFWYRQDPGLGLRLIYFSYDVKMKEKGDIPEGYSVSREKKERFSLILESASTNQTSMYLCASTALRSGANVLTFGAGSRLTVL.